This TCR beta chain was obtained from a study of blood T cell repertoires in COVID-19 (dated by TCRdb to the early 2020s). General notes on the study: The collaborator samples originated in the United States, Italy and Spain and spanned the acute and convalescent phases of COVID-19. Where available, HLA class I and class II types were obtained from metadata supplied by the sample provider rather than from assay-based typing. The repertoires were released in a freely available public database intended as a resource for research on the immune response to SARS-CoV-2. The prospective study material was composed of cDNA or gDNA derived from T cells, B-cell-depleted T cells, or PBMCs. Sample metadata almost always included a de-identified subject ID, COVID-19 status, age in years and sex. Samples were obtained from the ongoing ImmuneRACE study (first 160 participants) and from 1,000 to 1,500 subjects provided by 6 global collaborators. Subjects who had been exposed to COVID-19, were actively infected with it, or had recovered from it provided the deeply sampled blood TCRbeta repertoires that made up the dataset.

Participants in the prospective study were aged roughly 18 to 100 years, lived in 20 to 30 United States geographic areas, and enrolled through a virtual design. To assign participants to cohorts, the prospective study relied on clinical history that participants themselves reported in a screening survey and a study questionnaire. ImmuneRACE Cohort 3 recovered participants were defined by two consecutive negative NP/OP PCR tests, healthcare professional clearance, or symptom resolution. Each participant in the prospective study had whole blood, serum and a nasopharyngeal or oropharyngeal swab collected by mobile phlebotomists. Prospective study participants could optionally give additional blood draws and questionnaires over a roughly two-month period. Before DNA extraction, prospective study blood samples were shipped either frozen or at room temperature. Overall study outcomes, separate from this receptor: The quantity of clinical and demographic metadata differed by source and by participant and was supplied without curation.

Reading the germline V gene gives CDR1 SGHDT and CDR2 YYEEEE. Including the terminal cysteine and phenylalanine, the CDR3 comprises 16 residues. CDR3 DNA only is kept here, 48 bases in frame from base 1. V loses 4 bases at its end and J loses 0 bases; junction bases beyond the gene matches: 7. About this clone: Its antigen is currently not known. Per-base quality was not reported, and no clone a single base away is much larger than it.

TCRbeta CDR3 regions were amplified from genomic DNA by means of the immunoSEQ Assay, a bias-controlled multiplex PCR. Per the authors' processing: Nucleated cell counts per sample were estimated from amplification of reference gene primers within the assay. Sequence reads were collapsed and filtered to measure the absolute abundance of every unique TCRbeta CDR3 rearrangement. For each sample, productive Simpson clonality was calculated by taking the square root of Simpson's diversity index across productive rearrangements. The immuneACCESS repertoire file appears here via TCRdb, limited to in-frame rearrangements. These files lack a portion of the clones; in checked studies, under half of the deficit traces to unresolved V genes, and the cause of the others is not known. V, J and clone size derive from that table, while D and trimming were established from the DNA sequence. A total of fewer than 400,000 clones appear in this sample, 80% to 90% of them only once. The ten biggest clones cover 5% of the sample.

The sample comprised PBMCs or T cells enriched from blood (not recorded which). The clonotype comes from a man in his thirties or forties who had recovered from COVID-19. The receptor chain draws on TRBV5-6 and TRBJ2-1, with 7 bases matching TRBD2. In nucleotides, the sequence is TGTGCCAGCAGCCGTATGGGGGGGTTCTCCTACAATGAGCAGTTCTTC. Its protein is CASSRMGGFSYNEQFF.